This T cell receptor beta chain was recovered during a study of shared clonotypes between healthy human individuals. General study findings and limits: In general, naive subsets displayed greater estimated richness than memory subsets did. It was anticipated that sequencing depth would influence how many clonotypes donors shared.

Profiling relied on immunoSEQ multiplex PCR, and the TCRdb table lists in-frame clones only, not all of them. Counted here are 1,500,000 or so clones, approximately 98.5% occurring once; the ten biggest clones make up over 0.3%. With respect to this clone: What it binds is not known.

Only Caucasian adults living in Nashville, Tennessee served as donors. The receptor comes from a young man in good health. Source material: naive CD4+ T cells sorted from blood. The subset was: CD45RA+ positively selected.

DNA of the CDR3: TGTGCCAGCAGCGTCCACCCCGTGGGCACCGGGGAGCTGTTTTTT. Its protein is CASSVHPVGTGELFF. This sequence joins TRBV9 and TRBJ2-2; D call uncertain. With 2 bases removed from V and 4 bases from J, the gap between germline ends came to 12 bases. Germline-derived CDR1 and CDR2 are SGDLS and YYNGEE. The CDR3 sequence is 15 residues long.